The 27 T cell receptor beta chains below come from one sample, sequenced in a study of blood T cell repertoires in COVID-19. TCRdb's copy holds only in-frame clones and misses some; the assay was immunoSEQ multiplex PCR. The sample comprises fewer than 300,000 clones, approximately 87% of which are singletons, and over 1.2% rests with the top ten. Sequencing was performed on peripheral blood. Receptor source: a woman aged 40 to 50 who had recovered from COVID-19.

The rearrangement uses TRBV13 and TRBJ2-5; the match to TRBD1 covers 10 bases. The V gene end was trimmed by 4 bases and the J gene end by 4 bases; junction bases not matched to a gene: 3. The germline gives CDR1 PRHDT, CDR2 FYEKMQ (reference sequence). The CDR3 is made up of 14 amino acids. This chain's CDR3 is CASSSRDRGETQYF. CDR3 nucleotide sequence: TGTGCCAGCAGCTCCCGGGACAGGGGAGAGACCCAGTACTTC.

The chain couples TRBV13 to TRBJ1-1; TRBD1 aligns across 7 bases. CDR3 length equals 15 residues. With V trimmed by 4 bases and J by 1 base, 6 bases remained unmatched. The germline CDR1 and CDR2 sequences are PRHDT and FYEKMQ (reference sequence). The CDR3 is CASSSSWDRNTEAFF. The CDR3 DNA follows: TGTGCCAGCAGCTCCTCCTGGGACAGGAACACTGAAGCTTTCTTT.

This chain uses TRBV7-5 with TRBJ2-3; the DNA was not used to check the table's D call, TRBD2. TRBV7-5 constitutes a pseudogene. The CDR3 is 11 amino acids. In DNA, the CDR3 is TGTGCCGTAGGGGGGGTGGATACGCAGTATTTT. It encodes CAVGGVDTQYF.

The rearrangement uses TRBV2 and TRBJ1-1, with 8 nucleotides matching TRBD1. Trimming took 7 bases from V and 0 from J; bases not matched to a gene: 4. Germline CDR1 is SNHLY and CDR2 is FYNNEI. The CDR3 loop spans 14 amino acids. CDR3 protein: CASTATGVNTEAFF. CDR3 DNA: TGTGCCAGCACCGCGACAGGGGTGAACACTGAAGCTTTCTTT. The variable domain in full, with the rest retrieved from reference TRBV2 and TRBJ1-1, is EPEVTQTPSHQVTQMGQEVILRCVPISNHLYFYWYRQILGQKVEFLVSFYNNEISEKSEIFDDQFSVERPDGSNFTLKIRSTKLEDSAMYFCASTATGVNTEAFFGQGTRLTVV.

The chain has TRBV6-5 and TRBJ1-6; 7 bases match TRBD1. Trimming took 1 base from V and 9 from J; bases not matched to a gene: 9. The CDR3 is 16 residues long. CDR1 and CDR2 from the germline V gene are MNHEY and SVGAGI. The CDR3 reads CASSYLLGGAGSPLHF. As DNA, the CDR3 is TGTGCCAGCAGTTACTTGTTAGGGGGCGCAGGTTCACCCCTCCACTTT.

This clone was recorded once. This chain joins TRBV19 and TRBJ2-2; possibly TRBD1 for D (5 bases). The CDR3 consists of 13 residues. Deletions cut 10 bases from V and 1 base from J, with 10 bases between. The germline CDR1 and CDR2 sequences are LNHDA and SQIVND (reference sequence). CDR3 protein: CAIKGVNTGELFF. CDR3 in DNA: TGTGCCATCAAAGGGGTGAACACCGGGGAGCTGTTTTTT.

The chain combines TRBV27 with TRBJ1-5, with a tentative D call TRBD1 (5 bases). In germline, CDR1 is MNHEY, CDR2 SMNVEV (reference sequence). Trimming cost V 6 bases and J 6 bases, with 15 bases left between them. The CDR3 runs to 14 residues. The CDR3 reads CASRLSGEAQPQHF. CDR3 DNA sequence: TGTGCCAGCAGGCTCTCGGGGGAGGCTCAGCCCCAGCATTTT.

The chain carries TRBV7-9 and TRBJ1-2; 7 bases agree with TRBD1. The V segment lost 1 base and the J segment 4 bases; nucleotides outside the gene matches: 6. CDR3 size: 15 residues. Germline V gene data show CDR1 as SEHNR and CDR2 as FQNEAQ (reference sequence). In DNA, the CDR3 is TGTGCCAGCAGCTTAGGTCCAGGGGGGAGCTATGGCTACACCTTC. Translation gives CASSLGPGGSYGYTF.

The V call is TRBV5-6, the J call TRBJ2-7, with 9 bases aligning to TRBD1. The CDR3 loop spans 14 amino acids. Germline V gene lookup returns CDR1 SGHDT and CDR2 YYEEEE. The V and J ends lost 0 bases and 2 bases, in that order; junction bases with no gene match: 0. In DNA, the CDR3 is TGTGCCAGCAGCTTGGGGGACAGGGCCTACGAGCAGTACTTC. It encodes CASSLGDRAYEQYF.

This clone was detected many times. The chain combines TRBV12-3 or TRBV12-4 with TRBJ1-5; maybe TRBD1 (5 bases). V was cut by 6 bases and J by 4 bases, with 10 bases left in between. This CDR3 region has 13 residues. The DNA for the CDR3 is TGTGCCAGCAGGCAGGGCGGAAATCAGCCCCAGCATTTT. Translation gives CASRQGGNQPQHF.

V gene TRBV5-5 combines with J gene TRBJ2-5, with 8 bases matching TRBD2. With 4 bases clipped from V and 5 bases from J, the junction kept 10 bases outside the gene matches. From germline, CDR1 is SGHKS and CDR2 YYEKEE (reference sequence). The length of the CDR3 is 15 residues. The CDR3 region has the DNA TGTGCCAGCAGCCCCATCCGGGGGGGGCAGGAGACCCAGTACTTC. The encoded protein is CASSPIRGGQETQYF.

The chain carries TRBV9 and TRBJ1-2; D possibly corresponds to TRBD1 (6 bases). The CDR3 totals 12 residues. V was pared by 1 base and J by 6 bases, with 7 bases between. Germline V CDR1 and CDR2: SGDLS, YYNGEE. CDR3 amino acids: CASSVRGNGYTF. CDR3 bases: TGTGCCAGCAGCGTAAGGGGGAATGGCTACACCTTC. Combining the CDR3 with reference TRBV9 and TRBJ1-2 gives the whole variable domain DSGVTQTPKHLITATGQRVTLRCSPRSGDLSVYWYQQSLDQGLQFLIQYYNGEERAKGNILERFSAQQFPDLHSELNLSSLELGDSALYFCASSVRGNGYTFGSGTRLTVV.

The chain has TRBV19 and TRBJ1-1; TRBD1 is a possible D gene (5 bases). Trimming stripped 10 bases from V and 10 bases from J, with 19 bases between. This CDR3 has 12 amino acids. Germline lookup yields CDR1 LNHDA and CDR2 SQIVND (reference sequence). CDR3 in DNA: TGTGCCACGGGCGGACATCTCAGCGTAGCTTTCTTT. Its translation: CATGGHLSVAFF.

Only one count was recorded for this clone. The J gene is TRBJ1-6, the V gene TRBV29-1; D is ambiguous. V lost 2 bases and J lost 6, with 14 bases in between. CDR1 and CDR2 from the germline V gene are SQVTM and ANQGSEA. This CDR3 is 15 amino acids long. CDR3 nucleotide sequence: TGCAGCGTTGAACAGGCGAACCCCGCTAATTCACCCCTCCACTTT. It yields the protein CSVEQANPANSPLHF.

The J gene is TRBJ2-5, the V gene TRBV7-9, with 9 positions matching TRBD1. The CDR3 has 17 residues. The ends lost 8 bases at V and 2 bases at J; junction bases unmatched: 15. Germline loops: CDR1 SEHNR, CDR2 FQNEAQ (reference sequence). The CDR3 reads CASWGIGTGLDQETQYF. CDR3 bases: TGTGCCAGCTGGGGTATCGGGACAGGGCTCGATCAAGAGACCCAGTACTTC.

The gene calls are TRBV5-4 and TRBJ1-3; D unclear. Germline CDR1 is SGHNT and CDR2 is YYREEE (reference sequence). The CDR3 is made up of 16 amino acids. Trimming left V 0 bases short and J 0 bases short, with 10 bases between. The chain's CDR3 is CASSLGAPASGNTIYF. In nucleotides, the CDR3 is TGTGCCAGCAGCTTGGGGGCACCAGCCTCTGGAAACACCATATATTTT.

The chain recombines TRBV5-1 with TRBJ2-2; no clear D gene. Germline V CDR1 and CDR2: SGHRS, YFSETQ. This CDR3 is built from 15 residues. Trimming stripped 0 bases from V and 2 bases from J, with 8 bases between. Here the CDR3 reads CASSLGGVNTGELFF. DNA of the CDR3: TGCGCCAGCAGCTTGGGAGGCGTCAACACCGGGGAGCTGTTTTTT.

The chain employs TRBV5-1 and TRBJ2-5; a weak D match, TRBD2 (6 bases). The CDR3 loop spans 15 amino acids. Trimming cost V 0 bases and J 2 bases, with 11 bases left between them. CDR1 SGHRS and CDR2 YFSETQ come from the germline V gene. The CDR3 protein is CASSLAGTGQETQYF. The CDR3 coding sequence is TGCGCCAGCAGCTTGGCCGGGACTGGGCAAGAGACCCAGTACTTC.

The chain recombines TRBV7-2 with TRBJ2-1; 7 bases match TRBD2. The germline V gene has CDR1 SGHTA and CDR2 FQGNSA. V shed 2 bases, J shed 7 bases, and the junction held 5 bases outside the gene matches. CDR3 length: 14 residues. CDR3 loop: CASSLSREWNEQFF. The DNA of the CDR3 is TGTGCCAGCAGCTTATCGCGGGAGTGGAATGAGCAGTTCTTC.

V usage is TRBV2 and J usage is TRBJ1-4, with 7 bases fitting TRBD1. V dropped 3 bases and J dropped 3; count of bases not matched to a gene: 10. Per germline, CDR1 SNHLY and CDR2 FYNNEI. There are 17 residues in the CDR3. CDR3 in amino acids: CASSDLGQNSSNEKLFF. DNA of the CDR3: TGTGCCAGCAGTGATTTGGGACAGAACTCTTCTAATGAAAAACTGTTTTTT.

V is TRBV6-2 or TRBV6-3 and J is TRBJ2-7; 8 positions agree with TRBD1. This CDR3 is 16 amino acids long. The V gene's germline CDR1 is MNHEY and CDR2 SVGEGT. V trimming: 5 bases; J trimming: 2 bases; junction bases outside the gene matches: 11. CDR3 in amino acids: CASSKTLGQVAYEQYF. In nucleotides, the CDR3 is TGTGCCAGCAGTAAAACCCTGGGACAGGTCGCCTACGAGCAGTACTTC.

The chain recombines TRBV15 with TRBJ1-6, with a possible D match to TRBD1 (5 bases). The ends were cut back, 5 bases at V and 0 bases at J, with 8 bases in the middle. This CDR3 has 15 residues. Per the germline V gene, CDR1 is LNHNV and CDR2 is YYDKDF (reference sequence). The CDR3 reads CATSDSRSYNSPLHF. The CDR3 region has the DNA TGTGCCACCAGCGACAGTCGCTCCTATAATTCACCCCTCCACTTT.

This sequence joins TRBV9 and TRBJ2-7; no firm D call. V was cut by 4 bases and J by 3 bases, with 17 bases left in between. CDR3 length equals 15 residues. Per the germline V gene, CDR1 is SGDLS and CDR2 is YYNGEE. The CDR3 protein is CASSPNPLRSYEQYF. CDR3 coding DNA: TGTGCCAGCAGCCCCAACCCCCTCCGGAGCTACGAGCAGTACTTC.

The gene calls are TRBV5-1 and TRBJ2-1, with 10 bases matching TRBD2. With 2 bases clipped from V and 5 bases from J, the junction kept 1 base outside the gene matches. CDR1 and CDR2 (germline): SGHRS, YFSETQ. The CDR3 has 14 amino acids. The CDR3 protein is CASSFSGGHNEQFF. The CDR3 DNA follows: TGCGCCAGCAGCTTTAGCGGGGGGCACAATGAGCAGTTCTTC.

The gene calls are TRBV27 and TRBJ1-1; D is possibly TRBD1 (5 bases). The CDR3 has 15 residues. Looked up from germline, CDR1 is MNHEY and CDR2 is SMNVEV (reference sequence). V dropped 5 bases and J dropped 5 bases, with 18 bases sitting between them. CDR3 region: CASSPNPGSGTEAFF. CDR3 DNA: TGTGCCAGCAGTCCAAATCCAGGGTCAGGGACTGAAGCTTTCTTT.

The V call is TRBV19, the J call TRBJ1-4; D may be TRBD1 (5 bases). The germline V gene encodes CDR1 LNHDA and CDR2 SQIVND (reference sequence). The V end lost 8 bases, the J end lost 7 bases, and 14 bases lay between the germline ends. CDR3 length: 13 residues. The CDR3 nucleotides read TGTGCCAGTCTCGGGGCCGGGAGTGAAAAACTGTTTTTT. This gives the protein CASLGAGSEKLFF.

The gene calls are TRBV7-2 and TRBJ2-1, with 8 bases identical to TRBD1. V gave up 7 bases and J gave up 7 bases; unmatched junction bases: 15. CDR3 length: 16 amino acids. Germline V gene data show CDR1 as SGHTA and CDR2 as FQGNSA. The CDR3 loop reads CASTPRQGPDGNEQFF. CDR3 in DNA: TGTGCCAGCACCCCCAGACAGGGGCCGGATGGAAATGAGCAGTTCTTC.